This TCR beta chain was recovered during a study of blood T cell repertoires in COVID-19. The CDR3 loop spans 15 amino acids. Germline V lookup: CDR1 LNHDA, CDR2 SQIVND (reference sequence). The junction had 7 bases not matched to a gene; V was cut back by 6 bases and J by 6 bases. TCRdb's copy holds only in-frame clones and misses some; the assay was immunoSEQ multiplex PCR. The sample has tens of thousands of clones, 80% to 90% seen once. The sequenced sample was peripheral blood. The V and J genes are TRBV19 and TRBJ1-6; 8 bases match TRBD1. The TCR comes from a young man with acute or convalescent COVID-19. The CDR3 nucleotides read TGTGCCAGTAGCGGAGGACAGGGCACTAATTCACCCCTCCACTTT. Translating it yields CASSGGQGTNSPLHF.